The following is a T cell receptor (beta chain) sequence with its context. The antigen is not known. This sample also contains other DNA sequences that code for the same CDR3. These data belong to a study of OX40 agonist ivuxolimab in advanced cancers. Produced via immunoSEQ multiplex PCR; TCRdb's table is partial and in-frame only. The table shows about 59,000 clones, with about nine tenths occurring only once. Overall study findings and caveats: Also present in some nonresponders was a low level of normalized T-cell clonal expansion. Dosing at 0.1 to 3.0 mg/kg was accompanied by clonal expansion of CD4+ and CD8+ blood T cells by week 6.

The material sequenced was CD4+ or CD8+ T cells sorted from blood, taken in a trial of the OX40 agonist ivuxolimab. The TCR was taken from an adult with an advanced solid tumor such as melanoma, head and neck, liver or kidney cancer.

The CDR3 sequence: CASRGLRKRSYEQYF. CDR3 DNA sequence: TGTGCCAGTAGGGGATTGAGGAAGCGGTCCTACGAGCAGTACTTC. J is TRBJ2-7 and V is TRBV11-2; D possibly matches TRBD1 or TRBD2 (5 bases each). The germline CDR1 and CDR2 sequences are SGHAT and FQNNGV. V gave up 9 bases and J gave up 1 base, with 19 bases separating them. This CDR3 comprises 15 residues.